The sequence of this TCR beta chain was determined in a study of blood T cell repertoires in COVID-19. Study summary: Samples representing acute and convalescent COVID-19 were sourced from the United States, Italy and Spain. PBMCs, B-cell-depleted T cells, or T cells were the source of the cDNA or gDNA that made up the material.

As originally analysed: Counts of nucleated cells, estimated from reference gene primer amplification, were obtained. This table comes from immunoSEQ multiplex PCR, and its TCRdb copy is limited to in-frame clones, with some not included. The V and J calls and clone size are taken from that table; D and trimming were inferred from the DNA. The repertoire includes some 16,000 clones, 85% to 95% of them detected once, and roughly 6% sits in the top ten. Trimming took 8 bases from V and 7 from J, leaving 8 bases between them. This CDR3 is built from 9 residues. The germline V gene has CDR1 DFQATT and CDR2 SNEGSKA (reference sequence).

Sequencing used peripheral blood. V usage is TRBV20-1 and J usage is TRBJ1-1; a weak D match, TRBD1 (5 bases). The receptor comes from a human donor in a cohort sampled during active COVID-19. The CDR3 DNA follows: TGCAGTCTGGGGGGTGAAGCTTTCTTT. It yields the protein CSLGGEAFF.